This is a list of T cell receptor beta chains from one sample in a study of vaccination and CD4 T cells after COVID-19. The antigens of these receptors remain unknown. TCRdb processed the PCR reads anew with MiXCR; each CDR3 protein has one entry. The data show approximately 6,000 distinct CDR3 sequences, 71% seen once. The material sequenced was CD4+ T cells from blood, cultured in vitro. The source of these receptors is a human donor who had recovered from COVID-19. Both conserved end residues are part of each CDR3. D genes are given only for firm matches. Rows give clone size only sometimes, using once, few, many, or a class for an expanded clone.

V gene: TRBV5-1
D gene: TRBD1
J gene: TRBJ1-1
clone size: -
CDR3 DNA: TGCGCCAGCAGCTCTACTCAGGGGGTCGCGAGAACTGAAGCTTTCTTT
CDR3 protein: CASSSTQGVARTEAFF

V gene: TRBV6-2/TRBV6-3
D gene: -
J gene: TRBJ1-3
clone size: -
CDR3 DNA: TGTGCCAGCAGTTACTCGGCGGGCTCTGGAAACACCATATATTTT
CDR3 protein: CASSYSAGSGNTIYF

V gene: TRBV6-5
D gene: -
J gene: TRBJ1-1
clone size: few
CDR3 DNA: TGTGCCAGCAGTTACTCGAGGGGGGGGAACACTGAAGCTTTCTTT
CDR3 protein: CASSYSRGGNTEAFF

V gene: TRBV5-1
D gene: -
J gene: TRBJ2-2
clone size: -
CDR3 DNA: TGCGCCAGCAGCTTACGAGGGAACCGGGACACCGGGGAGCTGTTTTTT
CDR3 protein: CASSLRGNRDTGELFF

V gene: TRBV7-8
D gene: -
J gene: TRBJ1-3
clone size: -
CDR3 DNA: TGTGCCAGCAGCTTATTACTGGGATCTAACTCTGGAAACACCATATATTTT
CDR3 protein: CASSLLLGSNSGNTIYF

V gene: TRBV7-2
D gene: TRBD1
J gene: TRBJ1-5
clone size: -
CDR3 DNA: TGTGCCAGCAGCTTCCGACAGGGACAGCCCCAGCATTTT
CDR3 protein: CASSFRQGQPQHF

V gene: TRBV20-1
D gene: -
J gene: TRBJ2-3
clone size: -
CDR3 DNA: TGCAGCGCCACCGGGACCATATCTACAGATACGCAGTATTTT
CDR3 protein: CSATGTISTDTQYF

V gene: TRBV12-3/TRBV12-4
D gene: TRBD1
J gene: TRBJ1-2
clone size: -
CDR3 DNA: TGTGCCAGCAGCTTAGACAGGGGGTTAGGTGGCTACACCTTC
CDR3 protein: CASSLDRGLGGYTF

V gene: TRBV28
D gene: TRBD2
J gene: TRBJ2-5
clone size: -
CDR3 DNA: TGTGCCAGCAGTTTGATTCGGACTAGCGGGACCCAAGAGACCCAGTACTTC
CDR3 protein: CASSLIRTSGTQETQYF

V gene: TRBV5-5
D gene: -
J gene: TRBJ1-1
clone size: -
CDR3 DNA: TGTGCCAGCAGCTTGGATGCAAACACTGAAGCTTTCTTT
CDR3 protein: CASSLDANTEAFF